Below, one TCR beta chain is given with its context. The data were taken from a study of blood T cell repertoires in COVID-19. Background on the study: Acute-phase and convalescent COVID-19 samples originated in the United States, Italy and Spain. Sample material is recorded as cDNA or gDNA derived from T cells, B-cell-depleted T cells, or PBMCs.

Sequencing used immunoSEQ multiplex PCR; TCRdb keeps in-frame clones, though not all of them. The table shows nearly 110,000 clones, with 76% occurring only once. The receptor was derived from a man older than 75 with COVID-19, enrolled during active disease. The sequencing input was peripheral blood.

The CDR3 sequence is CASRPRQGAYEQYF. In DNA, the CDR3 is TGTGCCAGTAGGCCGAGACAGGGGGCCTACGAGCAGTACTTC. The chain combines TRBV19 with TRBJ2-7; TRBD1 aligns across 9 bases. CDR1 and CDR2 from the germline V gene are LNHDA and SQIVND (reference sequence). There are 14 residues in the CDR3. Losses at the gene ends were 6 bases for V and 2 bases for J; bases not matched to a gene: 5.